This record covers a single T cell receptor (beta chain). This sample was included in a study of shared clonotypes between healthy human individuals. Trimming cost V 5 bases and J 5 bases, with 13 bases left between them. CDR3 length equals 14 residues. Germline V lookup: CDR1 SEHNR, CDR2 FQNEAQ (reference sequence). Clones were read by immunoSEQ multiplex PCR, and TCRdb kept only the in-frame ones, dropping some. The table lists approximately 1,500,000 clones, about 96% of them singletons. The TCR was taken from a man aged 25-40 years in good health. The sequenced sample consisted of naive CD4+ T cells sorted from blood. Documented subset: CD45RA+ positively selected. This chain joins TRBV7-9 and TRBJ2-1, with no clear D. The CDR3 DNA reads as TGTGCCAGCAGCCATTCGGCGACGGACAATGAGCAGTTCTTC. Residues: CASSHSATDNEQFF. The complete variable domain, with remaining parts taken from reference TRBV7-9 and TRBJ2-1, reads DTGVSQNPRHKITKRGQNVTFRCDPISEHNRLYWYRQTLGQGPEFLTYFQNEAQLEKSRLLSDRFSAERPKGSFSTLEIQRTEQGDSAMYLCASSHSATDNEQFFGPGTRLTVL.